The 15 T cell receptor beta chains below were found in one sample sequenced in a study of T-cell reconstitution after alpha-beta-depleted transplantation in children. A TCRbeta library incorporating unique molecular identifiers was prepared. TCRdb ran MiXCR on the PCR reads and lists one entry per CDR3 protein. This repertoire shows around 670,000 distinct CDR3 sequences, 10% to 15% found once; its top ten account for about 0.77%. The source was PBMCs, collected before TCRalphabeta/CD19-depleted stem cell transplant. The receptors come from a girl aged 2 to 9 with congenital amegakaryocytic thrombocytopenia, due to receive a stem cell transplant.

This clonotype was seen repeatedly, ten times or more. The genes are TRBV29-1 and TRBJ2-5; 11 bases are a match to TRBD2. Germline CDR1 is SQVTM and CDR2 is ANQGSEA. The J segment lost 6 bases and the V segment lost 6 bases, leaving 9 bases of the junction unmatched. The CDR3 is 14 amino acids. The chain's CDR3 is CSVPTSGDVKTQYF. CDR3 in DNA: TGCAGCGTGCCGACTAGCGGGGATGTAAAGACCCAGTACTTC.

This clonotype was observed many times. This chain links TRBV20-1 with TRBJ1-4; TRBD1 aligns across 7 bases. With 6 bases clipped from V and 5 bases from J, the junction kept 15 bases outside the gene matches. This CDR3 contains 16 residues. The germline V gene encodes CDR1 DFQATT and CDR2 SNEGSKA (reference sequence). CDR3 DNA sequence: TGCAGTGCCCACTCCATCGGACAGGACCTAAATGAAAAACTGTTTTTT. The encoded protein is CSAHSIGQDLNEKLFF.

This clonotype was found many times. The chain uses TRBV6-1 and TRBJ2-7; 7 nucleotides line up with TRBD2. The CDR3 contains 12 residues. Germline CDR1 is MNHNS and CDR2 is SASEGT. With 10 bases clipped from V and 3 bases from J, the junction kept 6 bases outside the gene matches. The CDR3 sequence: CATVKRDYEQYF. Here the CDR3 DNA reads TGTGCCACAGTAAAGCGGGACTACGAGCAGTACTTC.

V and J are TRBV20-1 and TRBJ1-3; 9 bases agree with TRBD1. The CDR3 is made up of 16 amino acids. Germline V gene lookup returns CDR1 DFQATT and CDR2 SNEGSKA (reference sequence). The trim removed 0 bases at V and 0 bases at J, leaving 3 bases unmatched. CDR3 coding DNA: TGCAGTGCTAGAGACGGACAGGGGAACTCTGGAAACACCATATATTTT. Its protein is CSARDGQGNSGNTIYF.

The sample holds many counts of this clonotype. This chain connects TRBV7-6 to TRBJ1-4, with D tentatively TRBD1 (6 bases). This CDR3 spans 13 amino acids. The germline V gene encodes CDR1 SGHVS and CDR2 FNYEAQ. Trimming shortened V by 6 bases and J by 8 bases, and 13 bases separated the two germline ends. The CDR3 bases are TGTGCCAGCAGTACAGGGAGTCGGGAAAAACTGTTTTTT. Its protein product is CASSTGSREKLFF. The variable domain in full, completed from reference TRBV7-6 and TRBJ1-4, reads GAGVSQSPRYKVTKRGQDVALRCDPISGHVSLYWYRQALGQGPEFLTYFNYEAQQDKSGLPNDRFSAERPEGSISTLTIQRTEQRDSAMYRCASSTGSREKLFFGSGTQLSVL.

The chain recombines TRBV29-1 with TRBJ2-7, with 7 bases aligning to TRBD2. This CDR3 is 13 amino acids long. Germline V lookup: CDR1 SQVTM, CDR2 ANQGSEA. The junction had 9 bases not matched to a gene; V was cut back by 6 bases and J by 4 bases. The chain's CDR3 is CSVREAGPYEQYF. The DNA for the CDR3 is TGCAGCGTCCGGGAGGCAGGCCCTTACGAGCAGTACTTC.

There are many counts of this clonotype. The rearrangement uses TRBV5-1 and TRBJ1-1; D call uncertain. Trimming took off 1 base at V and 1 base at J, with 11 bases between the two ends. Germline-derived CDR1 and CDR2 are SGHRS and YFSETQ. The CDR3 totals 15 residues. Written as DNA, the CDR3 is TGCGCCAGCAGCTTGTCGTTGGACCCGAACACTGAAGCTTTCTTT. It yields the protein CASSLSLDPNTEAFF.

Notes on this clonotype: This may come from a read error, since a much larger clone is one base off. The chain is built from TRBV20-1 and TRBJ2-3, with 7 nucleotides matching TRBD2. Germline CDR1 reads DFQATT; CDR2 reads SNEGSKA (reference sequence). The CDR3 spans 15 residues. The CDR3, as DNA: TGCAGTGCTCCCCCACGGCGGGAGAGCACAGATACGCAGTCTTTT. As protein: CSAPPRRESTDTQSF.

The gene calls are TRBV7-6 and TRBJ1-4, with TRBD1 matching over 7 bases. The germline V gene encodes CDR1 SGHVS and CDR2 FNYEAQ. V was pared by 1 base and J by 3 bases, with 2 bases of the junction left unmatched. CDR3 length: 15 residues. The CDR3 here is CASSLEGAANEKLFF. In DNA, the CDR3 is TGTGCCAGCAGCTTAGAGGGGGCAGCTAATGAAAAACTGTTTTTT.

This clonotype has just a few counts. V gene TRBV6-2 or TRBV6-3 combines with J gene TRBJ1-2; D perhaps matches TRBD1 (5 bases). This CDR3 contains 15 residues. The germline CDR1 and CDR2 sequences are MNHEY and SVGEGT. V dropped 2 bases and J dropped 5 bases, with 15 bases sitting between them. The CDR3 sequence is CASSYGARDGYGYTF. The DNA of the CDR3 is TGTGCCAGCAGTTACGGTGCGAGGGACGGATATGGCTACACCTTC.

This clonotype has a handful of counts. The V gene is TRBV5-1, the J gene TRBJ2-5; 9 bases are a match to TRBD1. V lost 0 bases and J lost 2; bases outside the gene matches: 2. The CDR3 sequence is 15 residues long. Germline CDR1 is SGHRS and CDR2 is YFSETQ. The DNA for the CDR3 is TGCGCCAGCAGCTTGGCCGGGACAGGGCAAGAGACCCAGTACTTC. Amino acid sequence: CASSLAGTGQETQYF.

V is TRBV12-3 or TRBV12-4 and J is TRBJ2-1, with D unclear. CDR3 length equals 18 residues. Deletions cut 4 bases from V and 4 bases from J, with 23 bases between. CDR3 loop: CASSSSGSQVLWYNEQFF. The DNA of the CDR3 is TGTGCCAGCAGTTCCTCCGGGTCGCAGGTATTATGGTACAATGAGCAGTTCTTC.

At least ten counts were recorded for this clonotype. The gene calls are TRBV7-9 and TRBJ2-1; D is unresolved. CDR1 and CDR2 (germline): SEHNR, FQNEAQ (reference sequence). The CDR3 has 12 residues. Trimming removed 3 bases from V and 8 bases from J, with 8 bases in between. The CDR3 sequence is CASSFLSDEQFF. The CDR3 DNA reads as TGTGCCAGCAGCTTTTTATCCGATGAGCAGTTCTTC. Complete variable domain (other parts from reference TRBV7-9 and TRBJ2-1): DTGVSQNPRHKITKRGQNVTFRCDPISEHNRLYWYRQTLGQGPEFLTYFQNEAQLEKSRLLSDRFSAERPKGSFSTLEIQRTEQGDSAMYLCASSFLSDEQFFGPGTRLTVL.

This clonotype has a count of ten or more. The V call is TRBV10-3, the J call TRBJ2-1; 13 bases match TRBD2. Unmatched junction bases numbered 7, after V lost 6 bases and J lost 8 bases. The CDR3 is 15 residues long. Germline CDR1 reads ENHRY; CDR2 reads SYGVKD. CDR3 sequence (DNA): TGTGCCATCAGCACTAGCGGGAGGGCCAGGGATGAGCAGTTCTTC. Its translation: CAISTSGRARDEQFF.

This clonotype has ten or more counts. This rearrangement joins TRBV29-1 to TRBJ2-3; a weak D match, TRBD2 (5 bases). The CDR3 consists of 14 residues. Germline CDR1 reads SQVTM; CDR2 reads ANQGSEA. V lost 7 bases, J lost 6 bases, and 20 bases lay in between. The DNA of the CDR3 is TGCAGCGGAATCGGAGGTACCGGCGGGGATACGCAGTATTTT. This encodes CSGIGGTGGDTQYF.